The 6 T cell receptor beta chains given below trace back to one sample, sequenced in a study of control samples from healthy donors and cancer patients. TCRdb's copy holds only in-frame clones and misses some; the assay was immunoSEQ multiplex PCR. The sample lists 45,000 to 60,000 clones, around 94% occurring once. The sequenced material came from blood. These receptors all come from a man aged 25 to 40 in good health.

The chain joins TRBV18 to TRBJ1-3; D unclear. V lost 3 bases and J lost 0, with 9 bases in between. Germline loops: CDR1 KGHSH, CDR2 LQKENI. This CDR3 is 15 amino acids long. The CDR3 loop reads CASSPQESSGNTIYF. The DNA for the CDR3 is TGTGCCAGCTCACCCCAGGAAAGCTCTGGAAACACCATATATTTT.

The chain uses TRBV6-5 and TRBJ2-7; 8 bases map to TRBD1. The CDR3 is 15 amino acids. Losses at the gene ends were 7 bases for V and 5 bases for J; bases not matched to a gene: 13. CDR1 and CDR2 from the germline V gene are MNHEY and SVGAGI. The CDR3 coding sequence is TGTGCCAGCACCTCTACCCAGGGGGCATCGGACGAGCAGTACTTC. It is translated as CASTSTQGASDEQYF.

The V gene is TRBV6-5, the J gene TRBJ1-3; D is ambiguous. The CDR3 has 12 amino acids. The ends were cut back, 5 bases at V and 5 bases at J, with 7 bases in the middle. Germline values: CDR1 MNHEY, CDR2 SVGAGI. In DNA form, the CDR3 reads TGTGCCAGCAGTCCAGATAGAAACACCATATATTTT. Amino acid sequence: CASSPDRNTIYF.

The chain has TRBV7-3 and TRBJ2-1; D unresolved. Germline CDR1 is SGHTA and CDR2 is FQGTGA. Trimming cost V 4 bases and J 4 bases, with 8 bases left between them. The CDR3 runs to 13 residues. This CDR3 is CASSSTGYNEQFF. DNA of the CDR3: TGTGCCAGCAGCTCGACCGGATACAATGAGCAGTTCTTC.

The V gene is TRBV28, the J gene TRBJ1-3; possible D gene TRBD1, 5 bases. V lost 5 bases to trimming and J lost 3 bases, with 20 bases between them. CDR1 and CDR2 from the germline V gene are MDHEN and SYDVKM. The CDR3 spans 17 residues. CDR3 amino acids: CASSPAPGTDYGNTIYF. CDR3 DNA sequence: TGTGCCAGCAGTCCGGCCCCCGGGACCGACTATGGAAACACCATATATTTT. Filled out from reference TRBV28 and TRBJ1-3, the complete variable domain reads DVKVTQSSRYLVKRTGEKVFLECVQDMDHENMFWYRQDPGLGLRLIYFSYDVKMKEKGDIPEGYSVSREKKERFSLILESASTNQTSMYLCASSPAPGTDYGNTIYFGEGSWLTVV.

The rearrangement uses TRBV13 and TRBJ1-3; no firm D call. The V gene's germline CDR1 is PRHDT and CDR2 FYEKMQ (reference sequence). V gave up 4 bases and J gave up 1 base, with 14 bases separating them. CDR3 length: 16 residues. CDR3 nucleotide sequence: TGTGCCAGCAGCTCCACCGGTTACAGATCTGGAAACACCATATATTTT. Its translation is CASSSTGYRSGNTIYF.